These 30 T cell receptor beta chains originate from one sample sequenced in a study of blood T cell repertoires in COVID-19. Using immunoSEQ multiplex PCR, the repertoire was profiled, and TCRdb retains in-frame clones only, with some absent. The profile covers a few hundred thousand clones, with roughly 80% appearing a single time and less than 3.5% taken by the ten largest. What was sequenced was peripheral blood. These receptor sequences come from a woman younger than 30 with acute or convalescent COVID-19.

This chain links TRBV18 with TRBJ2-7; 10 bases are shared with TRBD2. V shed 6 bases and J 6 bases; nucleotides not matched to a gene: 8. This CDR3 comprises 14 residues. Germline loops: CDR1 KGHSH, CDR2 LQKENI. CDR3 region: CASSSGTSVAEQYF. As DNA, the CDR3 is TGTGCCAGCTCCTCCGGGACTAGCGTGGCCGAGCAGTACTTC. The complete variable domain, with remaining parts taken from reference TRBV18 and TRBJ2-7, reads NAGVMQNPRHLVRRRGQEARLRCSPMKGHSHVYWYRQLPEEGLKFMVYLQKENIIDESGMPKERFSAEFPKEGPSILRIQQVVRGDSAAYFCASSSGTSVAEQYFGPGTRLTVT.

The V call is TRBV2, the J call TRBJ1-1; D possibly corresponds to TRBD1 (5 bases). Germline values: CDR1 SNHLY, CDR2 FYNNEI. CDR3 size: 14 residues. The V end was cut by 1 base, the J end by 1 base, with 7 bases between. The CDR3 here is CASSEGTPNTEAFF. The CDR3 DNA is TGTGCCAGCAGTGAAGGGACACCGAACACTGAAGCTTTCTTT.

The chain is built from TRBV19 and TRBJ1-1; TRBD1 might be the D (6 bases). V was cut by 5 bases and J by 5 bases, with 15 bases left in between. This CDR3 region has 14 residues. Germline V gives CDR1 LNHDA, CDR2 SQIVND (reference sequence). CDR3 residues: CASSVTGDGTEAFF. The CDR3 nucleotides are TGTGCCAGTAGTGTGACAGGTGATGGGACTGAAGCTTTCTTT. Combining the CDR3 with reference TRBV19 and TRBJ1-1 gives the whole variable domain DGGITQSPKYLFRKEGQNVTLSCEQNLNHDAMYWYRQDPGQGLRLIYYSQIVNDFQKGDIAEGYSVSREKKESFPLTVTSAQKNPTAFYLCASSVTGDGTEAFFGQGTRLTVV.

The chain joins TRBV19 to TRBJ2-5, with 11 nucleotides matching TRBD2. The CDR3 runs to 17 residues. Germline lookup yields CDR1 LNHDA and CDR2 SQIVND (reference sequence). V shed 4 bases, J shed 3 bases, and the junction held 10 bases outside the gene matches. CDR3 protein: CASSRSGVLAGEETQYF. The CDR3 nucleotides read TGTGCCAGTAGTAGATCGGGGGTACTAGCGGGAGAAGAGACCCAGTACTTC.

The rearrangement links TRBV4-2 to TRBJ2-7; 8 bases are a match to TRBD2. Per the germline V gene, CDR1 is LGHNA and CDR2 is YNFKEQ. V was pared by 0 bases and J by 4 bases, with 5 bases of the junction left unmatched. The length of the CDR3 is 15 residues. The CDR3 loop is CASSQDYGRGYEQYF. The CDR3 DNA sequence: TGTGCCAGCAGCCAAGATTACGGGAGGGGTTACGAGCAGTACTTC.

CDR3 amino acids: CASRRLVTTGELFF. DNA of the CDR3: TGTGCCAGCAGGAGACTAGTAACGACCGGGGAGCTGTTTTTT. V usage is TRBV27 and J usage is TRBJ2-2; possible D gene TRBD2, 6 bases. Trimming removed 6 bases at V and 5 bases at J, with 13 bases between. This CDR3 region has 14 residues. From germline, CDR1 is MNHEY and CDR2 SMNVEV (reference sequence).

The J gene is TRBJ2-7, the V gene TRBV12-3 or TRBV12-4; TRBD2 matches 7 bases. V lost 6 bases and J lost 3; bases outside the gene matches: 5. This CDR3 is built from 13 residues. DNA for the CDR3: TGTGCCAGCAGGGCGGGGGTTATCTACGAGCAGTACTTC. This encodes CASRAGVIYEQYF.

This chain joins TRBV6-5 and TRBJ2-1; 7 bases match TRBD2. Trimming cost V 2 bases and J 0 bases; bases outside gene matches: 4. Germline V gives CDR1 MNHEY, CDR2 SVGAGI. The CDR3 totals 16 residues. The DNA for the CDR3 is TGTGCCAGCAGTTACCTAGCGGTGAGCTCCTACAATGAGCAGTTCTTC. Its translation is CASSYLAVSSYNEQFF.

This clone was found a few times. The chain carries TRBV6-5 and TRBJ2-7, with 13 bases lining up with TRBD2. CDR1 is MNHEY, CDR2 SVGAGI, per germline. The trim removed 8 bases at V and 0 bases at J, leaving 4 bases unmatched. The CDR3 loop spans 15 amino acids. The CDR3, as DNA: TGTGCCAGCGGGACTAGCGGGGTGAGCTCCTACGAGCAGTACTTC. It yields the protein CASGTSGVSSYEQYF.

This chain joins TRBV27 and TRBJ2-5, with a tentative D call TRBD1 (5 bases). Per germline, CDR1 MNHEY and CDR2 SMNVEV (reference sequence). The CDR3 sequence is 15 residues long. The V gene lost 10 bases and the J gene lost 0 bases, with 18 bases spanning the gap. The CDR3 region is CAIARKGQNQETQYF. Written as DNA, the CDR3 is TGTGCCATCGCCAGGAAGGGGCAGAACCAAGAGACCCAGTACTTC.

The V and J genes are TRBV12-3 or TRBV12-4 and TRBJ1-5; D is unclear. The CDR3 totals 13 residues. With 3 bases removed from V and 4 bases from J, the gap between germline ends came to 7 bases. CDR3 region: CASSLQRNQPQHF. CDR3 nucleotides: TGTGCCAGCAGTTTGCAGCGTAATCAGCCCCAGCATTTT.

In this sample, this clone turned up once. V is TRBV5-6 and J is TRBJ1-6; 7 bases map to TRBD1. The CDR3 totals 17 residues. V shed 0 bases, J shed 7 bases, and the junction held 10 bases outside the gene matches. Germline V gene data show CDR1 as SGHDT and CDR2 as YYEEEE. CDR3 DNA: TGTGCCAGCAGCTTGGGAGCGACAGGGTGGGGAAATTCACCCCTCCACTTT. Translating gives CASSLGATGWGNSPLHF.

The genes are TRBV6-5 and TRBJ2-3, with D perhaps TRBD2 (6 bases). V lost 1 base and J lost 0, with 8 bases in between. Germline V gene data show CDR1 as MNHEY and CDR2 as SVGAGI. This CDR3 has 15 amino acids. In DNA form, the CDR3 reads TGTGCCAGCAGTTACTGGGCGGGGAGCACAGATACGCAGTATTTT. It codes for CASSYWAGSTDTQYF.

The V and J genes are TRBV12-5 and TRBJ2-1; the D gene is possibly TRBD2 (6 bases). This CDR3 is built from 15 residues. With 6 bases removed from V and 5 bases from J, the gap between germline ends came to 17 bases. Germline CDR1 is LGHNT and CDR2 is FRNRAP. Here the CDR3 DNA reads TGTGCTAGTGGGGGCGTGGGCGGGGTGAACAATGAGCAGTTCTTC. Translated, it gives CASGGVGGVNNEQFF.

The chain combines TRBV30 with TRBJ2-2; tentatively, D is TRBD2 (6 bases). The ends were cut back, 0 bases at V and 6 bases at J, with 8 bases in the middle. Germline V gene data show CDR1 as GTSNPN and CDR2 as SVGIG (reference sequence). The CDR3 has 13 amino acids. The CDR3 region is CAWSVGGAGELFF. CDR3 sequence (DNA): TGTGCCTGGAGTGTTGGAGGGGCCGGGGAGCTGTTTTTT.

The chain is built from TRBV27 and TRBJ2-3, with 8 positions matching TRBD2. Germline V gene sequence: CDR1 MNHEY, CDR2 SMNVEV (reference sequence). The CDR3 length is 16 residues. V lost 6 bases and J lost 0; bases outside the gene matches: 8. The CDR3, as DNA: TGTGCCAGCAGCCCCCAACTAGCGGCTAGCACAGATACGCAGTATTTT. Amino acids: CASSPQLAASTDTQYF.

This clone was counted ten times or more. The V and J genes are TRBV29-1 and TRBJ2-1; 8 positions match TRBD1. With V trimmed by 3 bases and J by 8 bases, 12 bases remained unmatched. Germline assignment: CDR1 SQVTM and CDR2 ANQGSEA. There are 15 residues in the CDR3. In DNA, the CDR3 is TGCAGCGTTGACGGCGCCGAGACAGGGGTCTATGAGCAGTTCTTC. Residues: CSVDGAETGVYEQFF.

This clone was detected only a few times. The chain couples TRBV19 to TRBJ1-1; D is undetermined. CDR1 is LNHDA, CDR2 SQIVND, per germline (reference sequence). Trimming removed 5 bases from V and 0 bases from J, with 10 bases in between. This CDR3 is built from 14 residues. CDR3: CASSHAGLNTEAFF. DNA of the CDR3: TGTGCCAGTAGTCACGCGGGTTTGAACACTGAAGCTTTCTTT.

V is TRBV6-6 and J is TRBJ1-2, with D tentatively TRBD1 (5 bases). This CDR3 has 15 amino acids. Germline CDR1 reads MNHNY; CDR2 reads SVGAGI (reference sequence). V lost 2 bases and J lost 4, with 14 bases in between. CDR3 loop: CASSYTSTASYGYTF. The CDR3 nucleotides are TGTGCCAGCAGTTACACTTCGACAGCCAGCTATGGCTACACCTTC.

J is TRBJ2-7 and V is TRBV2, with TRBD1 identical over 8 bases. V trimming: 4 bases; J trimming: 1 base; junction bases outside the gene matches: 9. CDR1 and CDR2 (germline): SNHLY, FYNNEI. The length of the CDR3 is 16 residues. The CDR3 bases are TGTGCCAGCAGTGGGGCCCTGGGGACAGGTTCCTACGAGCAGTACTTC. This codes for CASSGALGTGSYEQYF.

This clone showed up just once. This sequence joins TRBV5-6 and TRBJ2-1, with 10 bases matching TRBD2. Germline V CDR1 and CDR2: SGHDT, YYEEEE. The V and J ends lost 2 bases and 5 bases, in that order; junction bases with no gene match: 13. The CDR3 spans 18 residues. CDR3 sequence: CASSFGLASGSNHNEQFF. The CDR3 nucleotides read TGTGCCAGCAGCTTCGGGTTGGCTAGCGGGAGTAACCACAATGAGCAGTTCTTC.

The V and J genes are TRBV12-3 or TRBV12-4 and TRBJ1-1; 9 nucleotides line up with TRBD1. The CDR3 extends over 12 amino acids. After removal of 6 bases from V and 11 bases from J, the junction contained 7 bases not matched to a gene. The chain's CDR3 is CASSRDRVSAFF. In DNA form, the CDR3 reads TGTGCCAGCAGCCGGGACAGGGTGAGTGCTTTCTTT.

This clone was observed once. The chain recombines TRBV27 with TRBJ1-2, with D perhaps matching TRBD1 (5 bases). The V and J ends lost 4 bases and 8 bases respectively, with 14 bases between them. This CDR3 has 13 amino acids. Germline loops: CDR1 MNHEY, CDR2 SMNVEV (reference sequence). The CDR3 region is CASSSSGWWGYTF. The DNA of the CDR3 is TGTGCCAGCAGTTCGTCAGGGTGGTGGGGCTACACCTTC.

This clone was counted only a few times. This chain links TRBV21-1 with TRBJ1-6; the table gives TRBD1 as D, unverified against the DNA. TRBV21-1 is marked as a pseudogene. The CDR3 totals 17 residues. CDR3: CASSKKTGDSYNSPLHF. For the CDR3, the DNA is TGTGCCAGCAGCAAAAAGACAGGCGACTCCTATAATTCACCCCTCCACTTT.

The chain carries TRBV6-2 or TRBV6-3 and TRBJ1-5; a possible D gene is TRBD1 (5 bases). The CDR3 contains 16 residues. Trimming pared 2 bases from V and 6 bases from J, leaving 17 bases between. Per the germline V gene, CDR1 is MNHEY and CDR2 is SVGEGT. The CDR3 region is CASSYRSGQGGQPQHF. Here the CDR3 DNA reads TGTGCCAGCAGTTACAGGTCCGGCCAGGGTGGTCAGCCCCAGCATTTT.

The V call is TRBV14, the J call TRBJ1-3; D uncertain. The germline V and J ends were trimmed by 0 bases and 3 bases, with 12 bases remaining between them. The CDR3 extends over 16 amino acids. CDR1 and CDR2 from the germline V gene are SGHDN and FVKESK. The CDR3 is CASSQDPPGVGNTIYF. For the CDR3, the DNA is TGTGCCAGCAGCCAAGATCCCCCGGGAGTTGGAAACACCATATATTTT.

This chain joins TRBV10-2 and TRBJ1-3; 9 bases are a match to TRBD1. The CDR3 contains 18 residues. The germline gives CDR1 WSHSY, CDR2 SAAADI. Trimming at V came to 3 bases and at J to 7 bases, leaving 16 bases not matched to a gene. CDR3 in amino acids: CASSDPPAGKTGGNTIYF. For the CDR3, the DNA is TGCGCCAGCAGTGACCCCCCGGCGGGAAAAACAGGGGGCAACACCATATATTTT.

The rearrangement links TRBV6-5 to TRBJ1-5; the D gene is possibly TRBD1 (6 bases). The V gene's germline CDR1 is MNHEY and CDR2 SVGAGI. The CDR3 is 15 amino acids. V was shortened by 2 bases and J by 1 base, with 9 bases between the two germline ends. CDR3 residues: CASSYAGDSNQPQHF. CDR3 DNA: TGTGCCAGCAGTTACGCAGGGGACAGCAATCAGCCCCAGCATTTT.

This clone was observed a single time. The gene calls are TRBV7-6 and TRBJ2-7; the match to TRBD2 covers 13 bases. CDR1 is SGHVS, CDR2 FNYEAQ, per germline. The CDR3 length is 17 residues. V dropped 4 bases and J dropped 2; count of bases not matched to a gene: 8. CDR3 nucleotides: TGTGCCAGCAGCTGGACTAGCGGGAGAGGGGGGGCCTACGAGCAGTACTTC. This sequence encodes CASSWTSGRGGAYEQYF.

This clone was detected only a few times. V is TRBV7-2 and J is TRBJ1-1, with 12 bases identical to TRBD1. Trimming cost V 1 base and J 10 bases; bases outside gene matches: 4. Germline V gene lookup returns CDR1 SGHTA and CDR2 FQGNSA. The CDR3 totals 14 residues. The CDR3, as DNA: TGTGCCAGCAGCTTAGAGGGACAGGGGGCGGTAGCTTTCTTT. Translation gives CASSLEGQGAVAFF.